The rows below give T cell receptor beta chains drawn from one sample of a study of T cell responses to AZD1222 COVID-19 vaccine. Assay: immunoSEQ multiplex PCR; the TCRdb copy retains only in-frame clones and omits some. Of fewer than 150,000 clones detected, just over 85% appear once; the ten largest clones hold around 8%. Specimen: peripheral blood, collected on day 0 of AZD1222 vaccination. These receptors all stem from an adult in good health. CDR3s include the opening cysteine and the closing phenylalanine or tryptophan. Fields, in order: V gene, J gene, clone size, CDR3 length, D gene, CDR3 protein, CDR3 DNA. A D gene is named only where the DNA matches it firmly. Only part of the rows carry a size: once, few, many, or a class if the clone is expanded.

V gene: TRBV19
J gene: TRBJ2-2
clone size: NA
CDR3 length: 14
D gene: TRBD1
CDR3 protein: CATTGTGVTGELFF
CDR3 DNA: TGTGCCACAACCGGGACAGGGGTCACCGGGGAGCTGTTTTTT

V gene: TRBV9
J gene: TRBJ1-3
clone size: once
CDR3 length: 16
D gene: TRBD1
CDR3 protein: CASSVSRQGGGNTIYF
CDR3 DNA: TGTGCCAGCAGCGTATCCCGACAGGGGGGAGGAAACACCATATATTTT

V gene: TRBV9
J gene: TRBJ2-2
clone size: NA
CDR3 length: 15
D gene: TRBD1
CDR3 protein: CASSDRQGANGELFF
CDR3 DNA: TGTGCCAGCAGCGACCGACAGGGGGCCAACGGGGAGCTGTTTTTT

V gene: TRBV6-2/TRBV6-3
J gene: TRBJ1-2
clone size: NA
CDR3 length: 13
D gene: NA
CDR3 protein: CASSAGQYYGYTF
CDR3 DNA: TGTGCCAGCAGTGCCGGACAGTACTATGGCTACACCTTC

V gene: TRBV4-1
J gene: TRBJ1-6
clone size: NA
CDR3 length: 16
D gene: NA
CDR3 protein: CASSHLMSSYNSPLHF
CDR3 DNA: TGCGCCAGCAGCCACCTAATGAGCTCCTATAATTCACCCCTCCACTTT

V gene: TRBV5-6
J gene: TRBJ2-5
clone size: NA
CDR3 length: 18
D gene: TRBD2
CDR3 protein: CASRLFLAGGPQGETQYF
CDR3 DNA: TGTGCCAGCAGGTTGTTCCTAGCGGGAGGGCCTCAGGGAGAGACCCAGTACTTC

V gene: TRBV29-1
J gene: TRBJ1-4
clone size: NA
CDR3 length: 11
D gene: NA
CDR3 protein: CSVDVREKLFF
CDR3 DNA: TGCAGCGTTGACGTCCGAGAAAAACTGTTTTTT

V gene: TRBV28
J gene: TRBJ1-2
clone size: NA
CDR3 length: 14
D gene: NA
CDR3 protein: CASWSRAPNYGYTF
CDR3 DNA: TGTGCCAGCTGGTCGAGGGCCCCTAACTATGGCTACACCTTC

V gene: TRBV19
J gene: TRBJ1-2
clone size: few
CDR3 length: 15
D gene: NA
CDR3 protein: CASSIAAGQHYGYTF
CDR3 DNA: TGTGCCAGTAGTATAGCGGCAGGGCAACACTATGGCTACACCTTC

V gene: TRBV27
J gene: TRBJ1-2
clone size: NA
CDR3 length: 13
D gene: NA
CDR3 protein: CASSLSANYGYTF
CDR3 DNA: TGTGCCAGCAGTTTGTCAGCTAACTATGGCTACACCTTC

V gene: TRBV7-2
J gene: TRBJ1-2
clone size: NA
CDR3 length: 14
D gene: NA
CDR3 protein: CASSLANRLYGYTF
CDR3 DNA: TGTGCCAGCAGCTTAGCCAACAGGCTCTATGGCTACACCTTC

V gene: TRBV6-5
J gene: TRBJ1-1
clone size: once
CDR3 length: 13
D gene: NA
CDR3 protein: CASISTGDPKAFF
CDR3 DNA: TGTGCCAGCATCTCTACGGGGGATCCGAAGGCTTTCTTT

V gene: TRBV28
J gene: TRBJ2-7
clone size: NA
CDR3 length: 14
D gene: TRBD1
CDR3 protein: CASRRQGSSYEQYF
CDR3 DNA: TGTGCCAGCAGGCGACAGGGCTCCTCCTACGAGCAGTACTTC

V gene: TRBV2
J gene: TRBJ1-4
clone size: NA
CDR3 length: 15
D gene: TRBD1
CDR3 protein: CASSEDRGQNEKLFF
CDR3 DNA: TGTGCCAGCAGCGAGGACAGGGGACAGAATGAAAAACTGTTTTTT

V gene: TRBV7-2
J gene: TRBJ1-2
clone size: NA
CDR3 length: 12
D gene: NA
CDR3 protein: CASSLLRDGYTF
CDR3 DNA: TGTGCCAGCAGCTTACTGAGGGATGGCTACACCTTC

V gene: TRBV6-5
J gene: TRBJ1-2
clone size: NA
CDR3 length: 16
D gene: TRBD1
CDR3 protein: CASSYTDRGLDYGYTF
CDR3 DNA: TGTGCCAGCAGTTACACTGACAGGGGTCTCGACTATGGCTACACCTTC

V gene: TRBV11-3
J gene: TRBJ2-5
clone size: NA
CDR3 length: 16
D gene: TRBD1
CDR3 protein: CASSPGDRDFQETQYF
CDR3 DNA: TGTGCCAGCAGCCCCGGGGACAGAGATTTCCAAGAGACCCAGTACTTC